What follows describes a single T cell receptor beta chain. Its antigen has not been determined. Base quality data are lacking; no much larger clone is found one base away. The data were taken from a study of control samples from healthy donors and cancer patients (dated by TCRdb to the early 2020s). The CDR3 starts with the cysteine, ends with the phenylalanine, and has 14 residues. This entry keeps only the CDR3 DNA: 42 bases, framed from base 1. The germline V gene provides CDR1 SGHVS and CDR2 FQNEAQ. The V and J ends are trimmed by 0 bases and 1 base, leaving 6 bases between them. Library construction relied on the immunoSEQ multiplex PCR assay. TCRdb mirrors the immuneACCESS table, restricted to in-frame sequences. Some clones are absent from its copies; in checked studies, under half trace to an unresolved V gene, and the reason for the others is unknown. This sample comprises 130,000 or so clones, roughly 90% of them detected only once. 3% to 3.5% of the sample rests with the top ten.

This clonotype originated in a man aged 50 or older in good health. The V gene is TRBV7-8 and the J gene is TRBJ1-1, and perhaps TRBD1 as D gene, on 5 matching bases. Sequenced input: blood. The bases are TGTGCCAGCAGCTTAGCTGGGGGGAACACTGAAGCTTTCTTT. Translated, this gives CASSLAGGNTEAFF.